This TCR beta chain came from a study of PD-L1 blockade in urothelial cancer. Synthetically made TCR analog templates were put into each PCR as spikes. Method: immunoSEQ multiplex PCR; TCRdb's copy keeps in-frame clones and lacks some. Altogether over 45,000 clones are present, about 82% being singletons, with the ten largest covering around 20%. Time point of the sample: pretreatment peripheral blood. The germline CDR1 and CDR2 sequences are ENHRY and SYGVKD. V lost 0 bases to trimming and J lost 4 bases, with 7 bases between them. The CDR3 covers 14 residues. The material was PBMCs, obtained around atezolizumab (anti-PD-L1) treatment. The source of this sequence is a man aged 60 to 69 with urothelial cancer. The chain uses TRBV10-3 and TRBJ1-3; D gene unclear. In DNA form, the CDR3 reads TGTGCCATCAGTGAGTCGGTGCAGGGAAACACCATATATTTT. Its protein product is CAISESVQGNTIYF.